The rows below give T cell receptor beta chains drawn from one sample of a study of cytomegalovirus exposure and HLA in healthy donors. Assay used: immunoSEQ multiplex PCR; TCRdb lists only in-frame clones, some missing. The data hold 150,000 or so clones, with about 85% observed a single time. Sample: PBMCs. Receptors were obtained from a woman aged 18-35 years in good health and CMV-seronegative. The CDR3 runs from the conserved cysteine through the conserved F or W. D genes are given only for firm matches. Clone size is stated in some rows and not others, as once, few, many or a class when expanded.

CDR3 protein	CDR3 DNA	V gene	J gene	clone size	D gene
CASSYYPGGRNQPQHF	TGTGCCAGCAGTTATTACCCAGGGGGCCGCAATCAGCCCCAGCATTTT	TRBV6-9	TRBJ1-5	-	TRBD1
CASSVGSSTDTQYF	TGTGCCAGCAGCGTCGGGAGTTCAACAGATACGCAGTATTTT	TRBV7-3	TRBJ2-3	once	-
CAITLTGDYGYTF	TGTGCCATCACATTGACAGGGGACTATGGCTACACCTTC	TRBV10-3	TRBJ1-2	few	TRBD1
CASSATGTGNEKLFF	TGTGCCAGCAGCGCCACCGGGACAGGGAACGAAAAACTGTTTTTT	TRBV9	TRBJ1-4	-	TRBD1
CASSLEGEVYEQYF	TGTGCCAGCAGCTTAGAGGGGGAAGTCTACGAGCAGTACTTC	TRBV6-6	TRBJ2-7	-	-
CASSSTGAIGGVGYTF	TGTGCCAGCAGTTCCACAGGTGCCATAGGGGGGGTTGGCTACACCTTC	TRBV27	TRBJ1-2	-	-
CASLAGELFF	TGTGCCAGTTTAGCCGGGGAGCTGTTTTTT	TRBV28	TRBJ2-2	-	-
CASSLQTNYGYTF	TGCGCCAGCAGCTTACAGACTAACTATGGCTACACCTTC	TRBV5-1	TRBJ1-2	-	-
CASSRGTGELFF	TGTGCCAGCAGCCGGGGCACCGGGGAGCTGTTTTTT	TRBV27	TRBJ2-2	-	-
CAISSTGGESYGYTF	TGTGCCATCAGTTCCACAGGGGGAGAGTCCTATGGCTACACCTTC	TRBV10-3	TRBJ1-2	-	TRBD1
CASSLQGQGAPYNSPLHF	TGTGCCAGCAGCTTACAGGGACAGGGGGCCCCCTATAATTCACCCCTCCACTTT	TRBV7-9	TRBJ1-6	once	TRBD1
CATSVSRGLETQYF	TGTGCCACCAGCGTCTCTCGGGGTTTGGAGACCCAGTACTTC	TRBV15	TRBJ2-5	-	-
CASSSSPSGGFSGTQYF	TGTGCCAGCAGCTCTTCCCCTAGCGGGGGGTTCTCTGGTACGCAGTATTTT	TRBV7-8	TRBJ2-3	-	TRBD2
CASSPRTGSTDTQYF	TGCGCCAGCAGCCCTCGGACAGGGAGCACAGATACGCAGTATTTT	TRBV5-1	TRBJ2-3	-	TRBD1
CSAREVWEQYF	TGCAGTGCTAGGGAGGTATGGGAGCAGTACTTC	TRBV20-1	TRBJ2-7	-	-
CATSKGGTDTQYF	TGTGCCACCAGCAAGGGGGGCACAGATACGCAGTATTTT	TRBV15	TRBJ2-3	-	-
CASSFLTGNQETQYF	TGTGCCAGCAGTTTTCTGACAGGCAATCAAGAGACCCAGTACTTC	TRBV28	TRBJ2-5	-	-
CASTPGYASDEQFF	TGTGCCAGCACCCCGGGGTATGCAAGTGATGAGCAGTTCTTC	TRBV11-2	TRBJ2-1	-	-
CASSLVPGQGRGPINTIYF	TGTGCCAGCAGCTTAGTGCCGGGACAGGGTAGGGGCCCTATAAACACCATATATTTT	TRBV7-2	TRBJ1-3	-	TRBD1
CASSQTLGQGIFDYEQYF	TGTGCCAGCTCCCAAACCCTAGGGCAGGGGATTTTTGACTACGAGCAGTACTTC	TRBV18	TRBJ2-7	-	-
CASSQVTGGYGYTF	TGTGCCAGCAGCCAAGTCACAGGGGGGTATGGCTACACCTTC	TRBV14	TRBJ1-2	-	TRBD1
CASSIQGVYGYTF	TGTGCCAGTAGTATTCAGGGGGTCTATGGCTACACCTTC	TRBV19	TRBJ1-2	-	TRBD1
CAISDNRGSYEQYF	TGTGCCATCAGTGATAACAGGGGCTCCTACGAGCAGTACTTC	TRBV10-3	TRBJ2-7	-	TRBD1
CASSPPGQGFYEQYF	TGTGCCAGCTCACCACCCGGACAGGGTTTTTACGAGCAGTACTTC	TRBV18	TRBJ2-7	-	TRBD1
CASSLHPGLQYEQYF	TGCGCCAGCAGCTTGCATCCGGGGTTACAATACGAGCAGTACTTC	TRBV5-1	TRBJ2-7	few	-
CASLPAGGNTGELFF	TGTGCCAGCCTCCCGGCAGGGGGCAACACCGGGGAGCTGTTTTTT	TRBV28	TRBJ2-2	-	TRBD1
CASSPRTGLGETQYF	TGTGCCAGCAGCCCCCGGACAGGGCTAGGTGAGACCCAGTACTTC	TRBV7-7	TRBJ2-5	-	TRBD1
CASSRAYGYTF	TGTGCCAGCAGCAGGGCTTATGGCTACACCTTC	TRBV2	TRBJ1-2	once	-
CATQDIHYGYTF	TGTGCCACCCAGGACATTCACTATGGCTACACCTTC	TRBV28	TRBJ1-2	-	-
CASSATVLAGVNEQFF	TGTGCCAGTTCCGCTACCGTACTAGCGGGAGTAAATGAGCAGTTCTTC	TRBV19	TRBJ2-1	-	TRBD2
CASSPIGTGDGYTF	TGTGCCAGCAGCCCCATTGGGACAGGGGATGGCTACACCTTC	TRBV7-7	TRBJ1-2	few	TRBD1
CASSLASTRWDNEQFF	TGTGCCAGCAGCTTGGCGTCCACTAGGTGGGACAATGAGCAGTTCTTC	TRBV5-5	TRBJ2-1	-	-
CASSLGLGVQPQHF	TGTGCCAGCAGTCTGGGACTTGGTGTTCAGCCCCAGCATTTT	TRBV28	TRBJ1-5	-	-
CASSNKRGEGNQPQHF	TGTGCCAGCAGCAATAAGCGTGGCGAAGGCAATCAGCCCCAGCATTTT	TRBV21-1	TRBJ1-5	once	-
CASSLGDRRNEKLFF	TGCGCCAGCAGCTTGGGGGACAGGAGAAATGAAAAACTGTTTTTT	TRBV5-1	TRBJ1-4	-	TRBD1
CASSLTVGNSNYGYTF	TGTGCCAGCAGTTTAACTGTCGGGAACTCTAACTATGGCTACACCTTC	TRBV27	TRBJ1-2	-	-
CASSQRRGHSGNTIYF	TGTGCCAGCAGCCAAAGGAGGGGGCACTCTGGAAACACCATATATTTT	TRBV11-2	TRBJ1-3	once	TRBD1
CASTTGGTGKYNEQFF	TGTGCCAGCACCACCGGGGGGACAGGTAAATACAATGAGCAGTTCTTC	TRBV28	TRBJ2-1	-	-
CASSGLEIEQYF	TGTGCCAGCAGTGGGCTTGAAATCGAGCAGTACTTC	TRBV6-1	TRBJ2-7	-	-
CASSLNSPYEQYF	TGTGCCAGCAGCTTAAATAGCCCCTACGAGCAGTACTTC	TRBV11-2	TRBJ2-7	-	-
CASSFLLAGFQETQYF	TGTGCCAGCAGTTTTTTACTAGCGGGCTTCCAAGAGACCCAGTACTTC	TRBV6-8	TRBJ2-5	few	TRBD2
CASSTQGPGGYTF	TGTGCCAGCAGCACACAGGGCCCGGGTGGCTACACCTTC	TRBV6-5	TRBJ1-2	-	-
CASTTKGTSGETQYF	TGTGCCAGCACCACGAAAGGGACTAGCGGCGAGACCCAGTACTTC	TRBV7-9	TRBJ2-5	-	TRBD2
CASSGIQGYNEQFF	TGTGCCAGCAGCGGAATTCAGGGTTACAATGAGCAGTTCTTC	TRBV5-4	TRBJ2-1	few	-
CATSRDYREAFF	TGTGCCACCAGCAGAGACTACCGTGAAGCTTTCTTT	TRBV15	TRBJ1-1	few	-
CASGGADYSYEQYF	TGTGCCAGCGGCGGGGCTGACTATAGCTACGAGCAGTACTTC	TRBV27	TRBJ2-7	-	-
CASSPGTGGYVQYF	TGTGCCAGCAGCCCAGGGACAGGTGGATATGTGCAGTACTTC	TRBV7-8	TRBJ2-7	-	TRBD1
CAISETQGLNYGYTF	TGTGCCATCAGTGAAACGCAGGGCCTTAACTATGGCTACACCTTC	TRBV10-3	TRBJ1-2	-	-
CASTGGSYSNQPQHF	TGTGCCAGTACAGGCGGGTCTTATAGCAATCAGCCCCAGCATTTT	TRBV19	TRBJ1-5	-	-
CASSVEGLGETQYF	TGCGCCAGCAGCGTGGAGGGGCTGGGGGAGACCCAGTACTTC	TRBV5-1	TRBJ2-5	-	-
CAIREDREFNEQYF	TGTGCCATCAGGGAAGACAGGGAGTTCAACGAGCAGTACTTC	TRBV10-3	TRBJ2-7	-	TRBD1
CASSGTGANNYGYTF	TGTGCCAGCAGCGGAACAGGCGCCAACAACTATGGCTACACCTTC	TRBV7-8	TRBJ1-2	-	-
CASSTRGDSRPDTQYF	TGTGCCAGCAGCACCAGAGGGGACAGTCGACCAGATACGCAGTATTTT	TRBV9	TRBJ2-3	-	TRBD1
CASSLVAGDGNTQYF	TGCGCCAGCAGCTTGGTGGCGGGAGATGGAAATACGCAGTATTTT	TRBV5-1	TRBJ2-3	-	TRBD2
CASSQDSHILLTTNEKLFF	TGCGCCAGCAGCCAAGATTCTCACATCCTTTTGACAACTAATGAAAAACTGTTTTTT	TRBV4-3	TRBJ1-4	-	-
CASSQGHIIGQGENEQFF	TGCGCCAGCAGCCAAGGGCACATAATCGGACAGGGTGAGAATGAGCAGTTCTTC	TRBV4-1	TRBJ2-1	once	TRBD1
CASSSNRVTYEQYF	TGTGCCAGCAGCTCGAACAGGGTGACCTACGAGCAGTACTTC	TRBV7-2	TRBJ2-7	-	-
CAWSATYEQYF	TGTGCCTGGAGTGCCACCTACGAGCAGTACTTC	TRBV30	TRBJ2-7	-	-
CASSPPSPPSTDTQYF	TGTGCCAGCAGCCCACCTAGTCCCCCGAGCACAGATACGCAGTATTTT	TRBV9	TRBJ2-3	-	-
CASSPSAGESYEQYF	TGTGCCAGCAGTCCCTCGGCGGGGGAGAGCTACGAGCAGTACTTC	TRBV6-5	TRBJ2-7	-	TRBD2